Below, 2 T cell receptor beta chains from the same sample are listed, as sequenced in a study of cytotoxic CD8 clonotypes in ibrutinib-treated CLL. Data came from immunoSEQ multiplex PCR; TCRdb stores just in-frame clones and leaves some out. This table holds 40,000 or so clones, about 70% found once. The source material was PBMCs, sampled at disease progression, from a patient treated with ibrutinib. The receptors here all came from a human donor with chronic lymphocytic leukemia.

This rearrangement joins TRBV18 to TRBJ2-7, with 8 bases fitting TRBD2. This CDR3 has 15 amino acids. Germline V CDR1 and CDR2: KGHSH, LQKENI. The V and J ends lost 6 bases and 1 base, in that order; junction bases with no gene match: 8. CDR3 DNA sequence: TGTGCCAGCTCGCCCAGGGCGGGGGGATCCTACGAGCAGTACTTC. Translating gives CASSPRAGGSYEQYF.

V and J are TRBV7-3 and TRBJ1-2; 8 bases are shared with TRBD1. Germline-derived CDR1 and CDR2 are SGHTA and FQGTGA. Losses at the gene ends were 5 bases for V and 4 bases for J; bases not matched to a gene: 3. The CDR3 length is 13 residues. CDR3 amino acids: CASSPGTGYGYTF. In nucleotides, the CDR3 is TGTGCCAGCAGCCCCGGGACAGGCTATGGCTACACCTTC.